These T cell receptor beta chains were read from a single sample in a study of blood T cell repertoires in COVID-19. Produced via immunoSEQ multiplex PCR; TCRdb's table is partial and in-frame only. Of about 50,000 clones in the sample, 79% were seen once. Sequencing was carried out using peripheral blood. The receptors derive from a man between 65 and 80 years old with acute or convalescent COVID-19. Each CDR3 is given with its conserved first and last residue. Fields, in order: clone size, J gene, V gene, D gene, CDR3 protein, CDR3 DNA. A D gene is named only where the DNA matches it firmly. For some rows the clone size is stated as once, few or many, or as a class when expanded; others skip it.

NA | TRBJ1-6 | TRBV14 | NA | CASSVTGNSPLHF | TGTGCCAGCAGCGTAACAGGGAATTCACCCCTCCACTTT
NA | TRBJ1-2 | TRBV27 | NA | CASRTLGGHGYTF | TGTGCCAGCAGGACTTTGGGGGGGCATGGCTACACCTTC
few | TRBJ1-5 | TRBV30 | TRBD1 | CAWSPPDRDLLAQHF | TGTGCCTGGAGTCCACCCGACAGGGATCTTTTGGCCCAGCATTTT
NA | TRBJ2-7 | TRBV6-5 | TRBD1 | CASSFIDRGSYEQYF | TGTGCCAGCAGCTTCATAGACAGGGGCTCCTACGAGCAGTACTTC
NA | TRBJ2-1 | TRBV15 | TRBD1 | CATSRRQGWNNEQFF | TGTGCCACCAGCCGTCGACAGGGATGGAACAATGAGCAGTTCTTC
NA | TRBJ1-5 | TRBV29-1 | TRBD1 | CSVYAGGGQPQHF | TGCAGCGTATATGCAGGGGGCGGGCAGCCCCAGCATTTT
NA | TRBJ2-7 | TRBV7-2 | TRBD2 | CASSEGLAGSYEQYF | TGTGCCAGCAGCGAGGGACTAGCGGGCTCCTACGAGCAGTACTTC
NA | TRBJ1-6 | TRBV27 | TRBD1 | CASSPRTGVGYNSPLHF | TGTGCCAGCAGTCCTAGGACAGGAGTGGGATATAATTCACCCCTCCACTTT
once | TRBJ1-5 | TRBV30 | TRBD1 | CALTGKPNQPQHF | TGTGCCTTGACAGGGAAACCCAATCAGCCCCAGCATTTT
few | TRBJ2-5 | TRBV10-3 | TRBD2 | CAISEAPGLAGEREETQYF | TGTGCCATCAGTGAGGCTCCGGGACTAGCGGGAGAGAGGGAAGAGACCCAGTACTTC
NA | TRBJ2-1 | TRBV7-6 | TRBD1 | CASSVTGGPYNEQFF | TGTGCCAGCAGCGTGACAGGGGGTCCCTACAATGAGCAGTTCTTC
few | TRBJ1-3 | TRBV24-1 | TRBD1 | CATSDPSPQTGTGNTIYF | TGTGCCACCAGTGATCCCTCCCCCCAGACAGGGACTGGAAACACCATATATTTT
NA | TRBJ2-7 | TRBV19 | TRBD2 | CASSFGLAGAYEQYF | TGTGCCAGTAGTTTCGGACTAGCGGGGGCCTACGAGCAGTACTTC
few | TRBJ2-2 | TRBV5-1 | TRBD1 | CASSSGQGAYGELFF | TGCGCCAGCAGCTCGGGACAGGGGGCGTACGGGGAGCTGTTTTTT
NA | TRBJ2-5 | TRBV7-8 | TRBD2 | CASSLGRTSGSRETQYF | TGTGCCAGCAGCTTAGGAAGGACTAGCGGGAGTAGAGAGACCCAGTACTTC
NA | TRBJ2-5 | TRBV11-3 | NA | CASSLGGSRGQETQYF | TGTGCCAGCAGCTTAGGAGGGAGTAGAGGGCAAGAGACCCAGTACTTC
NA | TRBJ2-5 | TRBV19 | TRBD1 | CASSTLTGGQETQYF | TGTGCCAGTAGTACATTGACAGGGGGACAAGAGACCCAGTACTTC
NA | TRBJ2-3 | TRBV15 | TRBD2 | CATSRDLGWLAGSTDTQYF | TGTGCCACCAGCAGAGATTTAGGTTGGCTAGCGGGTAGCACAGATACGCAGTATTTT
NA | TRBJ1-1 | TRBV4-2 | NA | CASSQDTPVGTLNTEAFF | TGTGCCAGCAGCCAAGACACGCCCGTGGGGACACTGAACACTGAAGCTTTCTTT
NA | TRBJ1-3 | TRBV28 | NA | CASSLSGGTGNTIYF | TGTGCCAGCAGTTTATCGGGGGGGACTGGAAACACCATATATTTT
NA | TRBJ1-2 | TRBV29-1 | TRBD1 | CSVSDRGDYGYTF | TGCAGCGTTTCGGACAGGGGGGACTATGGCTACACCTTC
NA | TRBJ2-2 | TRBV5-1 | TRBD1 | CASSLDGQGSGELFF | TGCGCCAGCAGCTTGGACGGACAGGGTAGCGGGGAGCTGTTTTTT
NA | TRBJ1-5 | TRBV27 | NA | CASSLITGRAEPSNQPQHF | TGTGCCAGCAGTTTAATAACGGGTCGTGCAGAACCTAGCAATCAGCCCCAGCATTTT
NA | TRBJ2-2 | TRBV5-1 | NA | CASRAGSNTGELFF | TGCGCCAGCAGGGCAGGGTCGAACACCGGGGAGCTGTTTTTT
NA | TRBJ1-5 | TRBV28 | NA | CASSLPVPVSNQPQHF | TGTGCCAGCAGTTTACCAGTCCCCGTTAGCAATCAGCCCCAGCATTTT
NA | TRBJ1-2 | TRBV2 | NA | CASSVTGVSGYTF | TGTGCCAGCAGTGTCACGGGAGTTAGTGGCTACACCTTC
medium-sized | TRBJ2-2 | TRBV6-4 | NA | CASSDSPETGELFF | TGTGCCAGCAGTGACTCCCCAGAAACCGGGGAGCTGTTTTTT
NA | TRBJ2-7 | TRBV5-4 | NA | CASSLEDKTYEQYF | TGTGCCAGCAGCTTGGAGGACAAGACATACGAGCAGTACTTC
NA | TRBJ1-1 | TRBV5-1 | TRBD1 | CASSLEGVRTGTEAFF | TGCGCCAGCAGCTTGGAGGGCGTCAGGACAGGGACTGAAGCTTTCTTT
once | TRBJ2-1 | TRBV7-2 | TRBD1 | CASSWDRVSYNEQFF | TGTGCCAGCAGCTGGGACAGGGTCTCCTACAATGAGCAGTTCTTC
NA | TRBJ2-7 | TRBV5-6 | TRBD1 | CASSPATGGAWHEQYF | TGTGCCAGCAGCCCAGCGACAGGGGGCGCATGGCACGAGCAGTACTTC
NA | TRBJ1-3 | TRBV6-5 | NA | CASSSNGVSGNTIYF | TGTGCCAGCAGTTCCAACGGGGTGTCTGGAAACACCATATATTTT
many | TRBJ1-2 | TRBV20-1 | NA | CSAEKQGGYTF | TGCAGTGCTGAAAAACAGGGAGGCTACACCTTC
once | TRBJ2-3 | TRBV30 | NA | CAWSVFGGDLLEGTDTQYF | TGTGCCTGGAGTGTTTTCGGCGGCGATCTGTTAGAAGGCACAGATACGCAGTATTTT
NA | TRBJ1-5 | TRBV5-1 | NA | CASSLGGYSNQPQHF | TGCGCCAGCAGCTTGGGCGGCTATAGCAATCAGCCCCAGCATTTT
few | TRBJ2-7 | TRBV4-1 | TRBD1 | CASSRSTDRGYYEQYF | TGCGCCAGCAGCCGCTCCACGGACAGGGGCTACTACGAGCAGTACTTC
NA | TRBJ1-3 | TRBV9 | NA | CASSAGVGTGNTIYF | TGTGCCAGCAGCGCCGGGGTAGGGACTGGAAACACCATATATTTT
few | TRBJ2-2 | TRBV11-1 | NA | CASMAFGAGTGELFF | TGTGCCAGCATGGCTTTTGGCGCGGGCACCGGGGAGCTGTTTTTT
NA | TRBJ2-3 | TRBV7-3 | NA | CASSLSGTTDTQYF | TGTGCCAGCAGCTTAAGCGGCACCACAGATACGCAGTATTTT
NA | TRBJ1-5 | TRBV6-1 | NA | CASSEFWGQANNQPQHF | TGTGCCAGCAGTGAATTTTGGGGGCAGGCTAACAATCAGCCCCAGCATTTT
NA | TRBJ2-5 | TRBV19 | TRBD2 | CASSITGGGGTQYF | TGTGCCAGTAGTATAACGGGAGGGGGAGGGACCCAGTACTTC
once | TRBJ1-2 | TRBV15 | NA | CATSRFQGNYGYTF | TGTGCCACCAGCAGATTCCAGGGGAACTATGGCTACACCTTC
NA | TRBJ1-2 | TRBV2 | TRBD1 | CASSGVTGGIGYTF | TGTGCCAGCAGCGGGGTTACAGGGGGCATCGGCTACACCTTC
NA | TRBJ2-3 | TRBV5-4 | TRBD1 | CASSLRQGASADTQYF | TGTGCCAGCAGCTTGCGGCAGGGGGCTTCGGCAGATACGCAGTATTTT
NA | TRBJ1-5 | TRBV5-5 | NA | CASSLAANQPQHF | TGTGCCAGCAGCTTAGCGGCAAATCAGCCCCAGCATTTT
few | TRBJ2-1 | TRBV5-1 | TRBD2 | CASSFGGLATGEQFF | TGCGCCAGCAGCTTTGGGGGACTAGCGACCGGTGAGCAGTTCTTC
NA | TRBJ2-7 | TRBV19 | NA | CASSIADRPYEQYF | TGTGCCAGTAGTATCGCCGACAGACCCTACGAGCAGTACTTC
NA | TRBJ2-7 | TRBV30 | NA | CAWRASYEQYF | TGTGCCTGGAGGGCATCGTACGAGCAGTACTTC
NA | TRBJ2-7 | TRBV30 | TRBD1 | CAWSLNFGTVSYEQYF | TGTGCCTGGAGTCTTAACTTCGGGACAGTGTCCTACGAGCAGTACTTC
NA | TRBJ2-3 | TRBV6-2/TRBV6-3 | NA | CASSYSRGDTQYF | TGTGCCAGCAGTTACTCTCGGGGAGATACGCAGTATTTT
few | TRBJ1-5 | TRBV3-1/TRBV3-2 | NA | CASSARGGGDQPQHF | TGTGCCAGCAGCGCACGGGGGGGCGGTGATCAGCCCCAGCATTTT
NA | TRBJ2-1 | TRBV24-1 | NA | CATSSEYNEQFF | TGTGCCACCAGTAGCGAGTACAATGAGCAGTTCTTC
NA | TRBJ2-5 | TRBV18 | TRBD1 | CASSPIPAGGHAETQYF | TGTGCCAGCTCACCAATCCCCGCAGGGGGCCATGCAGAGACCCAGTACTTC
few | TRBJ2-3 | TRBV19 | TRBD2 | CASSSGLAGGITDTQYF | TGTGCCAGTAGCTCGGGACTAGCGGGGGGGATCACAGATACGCAGTATTTT